Below are 20 T cell receptor beta chains sequenced from a single sample in a study of cytomegalovirus exposure and HLA in healthy donors. Vbeta (60) and Jbeta (13) primers were used in the PCR. Sequenced by immunoSEQ multiplex PCR; TCRdb stores in-frame clones only, minus some. The profile shows about 200,000 clones, roughly 85% of them singletons. Sequencing input: PBMCs. The receptors come from a woman between 50 and 59 years old in good health and CMV-seronegative.

This clone was observed a handful of times. The gene calls are TRBV6-1 and TRBJ1-5, with unresolved D. This CDR3 has 14 amino acids. Between the trimmed V and J ends, which lost 5 bases and 2 bases, there was a span of 10 bases. The germline gives CDR1 MNHNS, CDR2 SASEGT. The CDR3 sequence is CASSSGVGNQPQHF. The CDR3 region has the DNA TGTGCCAGCAGTTCGGGTGTAGGCAATCAGCCCCAGCATTTT.

The chain recombines TRBV12-5 with TRBJ2-1; 11 bases are shared with TRBD2. The J segment lost 10 bases and the V segment lost 4 bases, leaving 12 bases of the junction unmatched. CDR1 and CDR2 from the germline V gene are LGHNT and FRNRAP. This CDR3 has 16 amino acids. The CDR3 region is CASGSHPIAGGGEQFF. The CDR3 coding sequence is TGTGCTAGTGGTTCTCATCCCATAGCGGGAGGGGGAGAGCAGTTCTTC.

This chain links TRBV28 with TRBJ2-7, with 7 bases fitting TRBD2. V shed 5 bases, J shed 5 bases, and the junction held 18 bases outside the gene matches. Germline values: CDR1 MDHEN, CDR2 SYDVKM. The CDR3 is 17 amino acids. The CDR3 bases are TGTGCCAGCAGTGACCCTTTAGGGGCGGGAGTATCGGACGAGCAGTACTTC. Amino acid sequence: CASSDPLGAGVSDEQYF.

This chain joins TRBV13 and TRBJ1-3; 9 bases align to TRBD1. This CDR3 spans 16 amino acids. Per germline, CDR1 PRHDT and CDR2 FYEKMQ (reference sequence). Trimming took 5 bases from V and 0 from J; bases not matched to a gene: 5. CDR3 amino acids: CASSPEGQGSGNTIYF. In nucleotides, the CDR3 is TGTGCCAGCAGCCCCGAGGGACAGGGCTCTGGAAACACCATATATTTT.

The rearrangement joins TRBV4-1 to TRBJ2-4; 8 nucleotides agree with TRBD2. The germline gives CDR1 MGHRA, CDR2 YSYEKL. CDR3 length: 18 residues. Trimming removed 1 base from V and 0 bases from J; junction bases left unmatched: 8. The CDR3 here is CASSQVLAGRVAKNIQYF. CDR3 bases: TGCGCCAGCAGCCAAGTCTTAGCGGGGAGGGTAGCCAAAAACATTCAGTACTTC.

The chain employs TRBV9 and TRBJ2-7; 7 nucleotides match TRBD2. The CDR3 covers 13 residues. Germline CDR1 SGDLS, CDR2 YYNGEE. V shed 3 bases, J shed 6 bases, and the junction held 6 bases outside the gene matches. The CDR3, as DNA: TGTGCCAGCAGCGCCCGGGGGGAGACCGAGCAGTACTTC. Translated: CASSARGETEQYF. Variable domain in full (rest from reference TRBV9 and TRBJ2-7): DSGVTQTPKHLITATGQRVTLRCSPRSGDLSVYWYQQSLDQGLQFLIQYYNGEERAKGNILERFSAQQFPDLHSELNLSSLELGDSALYFCASSARGETEQYFGPGTRLTVT.

This sequence joins TRBV10-1 and TRBJ2-7, with 10 bases lining up with TRBD2. After removal of 2 bases from V and 3 bases from J, the junction contained 16 bases not matched to a gene. The CDR3 sequence is 19 residues long. The germline gives CDR1 WNHNN, CDR2 SYGVQD (reference sequence). CDR3 protein: CASSENGASGSSRHYEQYF. DNA for the CDR3: TGCGCCAGCAGTGAGAACGGGGCTAGCGGGAGCTCGAGGCACTACGAGCAGTACTTC.

V is TRBV28 and J is TRBJ1-2, with unresolved D. The CDR3 length is 12 residues. Trimming took off 3 bases at V and 10 bases at J, with 12 bases between the two ends. The germline CDR1 and CDR2 sequences are MDHEN and SYDVKM. As DNA, the CDR3 is TGTGCCAGCAGTTTTCGTTTCCCTCCCTACACCTTC. This translates into CASSFRFPPYTF.

The chain joins TRBV28 to TRBJ1-2; possibly TRBD1 for D (5 bases). V was clipped by 1 base and J by 4 bases, with 10 bases between them. The CDR3 is 14 residues long. The germline gives CDR1 MDHEN, CDR2 SYDVKM. The CDR3 DNA reads TGTGCCAGCAGTTTATTGCAGGGCCCCTATGGCTACACCTTC. Encoded protein: CASSLLQGPYGYTF.

This chain connects TRBV18 to TRBJ2-7; D possibly corresponds to TRBD2 (6 bases). Germline lookup yields CDR1 KGHSH and CDR2 LQKENI. The CDR3 totals 18 residues. V lost 1 base to trimming and J lost 0 bases, with 19 bases between them. Here the CDR3 DNA reads TGTGCCAGCTCACCACTAGCGCTATGGGGGGTGGACTCCTACGAGCAGTACTTC. Its translation: CASSPLALWGVDSYEQYF.

The chain recombines TRBV27 with TRBJ2-1, with 14 positions matching TRBD2. Germline V lookup: CDR1 MNHEY, CDR2 SMNVEV (reference sequence). V gave up 6 bases and J gave up 7 bases; unmatched junction bases: 20. The CDR3 contains 20 residues. CDR3 sequence (DNA): TGTGCCAGCAGACACGAGGGGGGGACTAGCGGGAGAAATTTTGGTAATGAGCAGTTCTTC. The encoded protein is CASRHEGGTSGRNFGNEQFF.

The gene calls are TRBV6-1 and TRBJ2-7; TRBD1 might be the D (6 bases). This CDR3 region has 15 residues. Germline V lookup: CDR1 MNHNS, CDR2 SASEGT. Trimming took off 1 base at V and 3 bases at J, with 13 bases between the two ends. CDR3 sequence reads: CASSEGPGDNYEQYF. The CDR3 coding sequence is TGTGCCAGCAGTGAAGGGCCAGGGGACAACTACGAGCAGTACTTC.

The rearrangement uses TRBV29-1 and TRBJ1-1, with no clear D. The CDR3 runs to 13 residues. V shed 4 bases and J shed 1 base, with 10 bases lying between them. Germline loops: CDR1 SQVTM, CDR2 ANQGSEA. CDR3 bases: TGCAGCGTTGGTGGGCAGCCGAACACTGAAGCTTTCTTT. Protein sequence: CSVGGQPNTEAFF.

V usage is TRBV10-3 and J usage is TRBJ1-2, with D unclear. Germline lookup yields CDR1 ENHRY and CDR2 SYGVKD. This CDR3 contains 13 residues. V lost 3 bases to trimming and J lost 1 base, with 6 bases between them. CDR3 bases: TGTGCCATCAGTGACCGAGTTAACTATGGCTACACCTTC. It codes for CAISDRVNYGYTF.

Comments on this clone: A junction end diverges from the germline sequence, so it may reflect a read error. This chain uses TRBV7-3 with TRBJ2-7; 10 bases match TRBD1. CDR1 and CDR2 from the germline V gene are SGHTA and FQGTGA. This CDR3 is built from 16 residues. The CDR3 here is CSSSLTPTGGKGEQYF. For the CDR3, the DNA is TGTTCCAGCAGCTTAACGCCGACAGGGGGCAAGGGGGAGCAGTACTTC.

This chain joins TRBV7-9 and TRBJ1-2; D uncertain. Deletions cut 2 bases from V and 4 bases from J, with 14 bases between. In germline, CDR1 is SEHNR, CDR2 FQNEAQ (reference sequence). This CDR3 has 15 residues. Here the CDR3 DNA reads TGTGCCAGCAGCTTACTCTTCCTACCCACCTATGGCTACACCTTC. Translated, it gives CASSLLFLPTYGYTF.

The J gene is TRBJ2-6, the V gene TRBV11-2; no clear D gene. V was clipped by 5 bases and J by 3 bases, with 11 bases between them. CDR1 is SGHAT and CDR2 is FQNNGV in the germline V gene. CDR3 size: 15 residues. In nucleotides, the CDR3 is TGTGCCAGCAGCCTCGTTATTCTTGGGGCCAACGTCCTGACTTTC. Protein product: CASSLVILGANVLTF.

The V gene is TRBV11-2, the J gene TRBJ2-1, with TRBD1 as a possible D gene (5 bases). Trimming took off 0 bases at V and 1 base at J, with 16 bases between the two ends. The CDR3 length is 18 residues. The germline V gene encodes CDR1 SGHAT and CDR2 FQNNGV. The CDR3 nucleotides read TGTGCCAGCAGCTTAGATCCGACCCGGACACGATCCTACAATGAGCAGTTCTTC. This codes for CASSLDPTRTRSYNEQFF.

This chain uses TRBV30 with TRBJ1-5; 8 nucleotides align to TRBD1. The length of the CDR3 is 14 residues. J gave up 6 bases and V 7 bases, and 11 bases lay outside the gene matches. Germline CDR1 and CDR2: GTSNPN and SVGIG (reference sequence). The CDR3 DNA reads TGTGCCTCCGACAGGGGTTCTTTTGGTCAGCCCCAGCATTTT. Translating gives CASDRGSFGQPQHF.

The chain links TRBV5-1 to TRBJ2-7; 9 bases are shared with TRBD2. Germline CDR1 reads SGHRS; CDR2 reads YFSETQ. Losses at the gene ends were 2 bases for V and 0 bases for J; bases not matched to a gene: 3. The CDR3 loop spans 15 amino acids. CDR3 DNA sequence: TGCGCCAGCAGCTTCGGCGGGAGGGCCTCCTACGAGCAGTACTTC. Encoded protein: CASSFGGRASYEQYF. The full variable domain, with the rest looked up from reference TRBV5-1 and TRBJ2-7, is KAGVTQTPRYLIKTRGQQVTLSCSPISGHRSVSWYQQTPGQGLQFLFEYFSETQRNKGNFPGRFSGRQFSNSRSEMNVSTLELGDSALYLCASSFGGRASYEQYFGPGTRLTVT.